These 17 T cell receptor beta chains were sequenced from one sample in a study of Graves' ophthalmopathy and Graves' hyperthyroidism. CDR3 regions of TCR beta were amplified from RNA transcripts. Following a first-round RT-PCR that used HTBI primers, a second-round multiplex PCR was carried out. Using its own MiXCR run on the multiplex PCR reads, TCRdb lists one record per CDR3 protein. The sample shows about 390,000 distinct CDR3 sequences, over 15% of them seen only once. The sequencing sample was made of peripheral blood. The receptors come from a young woman with stable Graves' hyperthyroidism.

Ten or more counts support this clonotype. The chain has TRBV6-2 or TRBV6-3 and TRBJ2-2; maybe TRBD1 (7 bases). V lost 6 bases to trimming and J lost 3 bases, with 14 bases between them. The germline CDR1 and CDR2 sequences are MNHEY and SVGEGT. The length of the CDR3 is 15 residues. The CDR3 here is CASRGRGADTGELFF. CDR3 DNA: TGTGCCAGCAGAGGCAGGGGGGCCGACACCGGGGAGCTGTTTTTT.

In the case of this clonotype: It may be a read error: a sequence one base away is much more abundant. The rearrangement uses TRBV5-1 and TRBJ2-5, with 7 bases that match TRBD1. Germline V gene lookup returns CDR1 SGHRS and CDR2 YFSETQ. The CDR3 has 14 residues. The CDR3 protein is CASSPMDRQEIQYF. CDR3 in DNA: TGCGCCAGCAGCCCGATGGACAGGCAAGAGATCCAGTACTTC.

Notes on this clonotype: A much larger clone differs by one base, so this may be a read error. V gene TRBV29-1 combines with J gene TRBJ2-2; 11 bases agree with TRBD2. Germline V gene data show CDR1 as SQVTM and CDR2 as ANQGSEA. The CDR3 sequence is 15 residues long. CDR3 sequence (DNA): TGCAGCGCCGGGACTAGCGGACTTAACACCGGGGAGCTGCTTTTT. It codes for CSAGTSGLNTGELLF.

The chain couples TRBV18 to TRBJ2-7, with 9 positions matching TRBD2. Germline V gene data show CDR1 as KGHSH and CDR2 as LQKENI. Unmatched junction bases numbered 10, after V lost 6 bases and J lost 4 bases. This CDR3 region has 15 residues. The CDR3, as DNA: TGTGCCAGCTCGTCACTAGCGGGCCCCGCTTACGAGCAGTACTTC. Translation: CASSSLAGPAYEQYF.

The sample holds many counts of this clonotype. The gene calls are TRBV6-5 and TRBJ2-5, with D perhaps being TRBD1 or TRBD2 (5 bases each). Per the germline V gene, CDR1 is MNHEY and CDR2 is SVGAGI. V lost 1 base, J lost 3 bases, and 6 bases lay in between. CDR3 length: 13 residues. CDR3 loop: CASSYWGKETQYF. In DNA, the CDR3 is TGTGCCAGCAGTTACTGGGGGAAAGAGACCCAGTACTTC.

This clonotype has at least ten counts. The chain carries TRBV2 and TRBJ1-1, with D possibly TRBD1 on 6 matching bases. V dropped 2 bases and J dropped 8 bases, with 15 bases sitting between them. The CDR3 has 14 amino acids. Germline-derived CDR1 and CDR2 are SNHLY and FYNNEI. The CDR3 bases are TGTGCCAGCAGTGAATGGCTTCGGGGGGGCGAAGCTTTCTTT. It codes for CASSEWLRGGEAFF.

This clonotype was detected ten times or more. V and J are TRBV19 and TRBJ1-2, with D unclear. The V end was cut by 3 bases, the J end by 8 bases, with 25 bases between. Germline V CDR1 and CDR2: LNHDA, SQIVND (reference sequence). The CDR3 runs 17 residues. The CDR3 nucleotides are TGTGCCAGTAGTATTTTTCTCCATCAACCGGGGAAAGAAGGCTACACCTTC. It encodes CASSIFLHQPGKEGYTF.

This clonotype was seen many times. This chain joins TRBV7-2 and TRBJ1-1, with 7 bases matching TRBD1. The V and J ends lost 5 bases and 3 bases, in that order; junction bases with no gene match: 9. The CDR3 contains 15 residues. Germline V CDR1 and CDR2: SGHTA, FQGNSA. This chain's CDR3 is CASSPWGQTDTEAFF. The CDR3, as DNA: TGTGCCAGCAGCCCGTGGGGACAGACTGACACTGAAGCTTTCTTT.

V usage is TRBV6-2 or TRBV6-3 and J usage is TRBJ1-1; D not resolved. The germline V gene encodes CDR1 MNHEY and CDR2 SVGEGT. V was cut by 7 bases and J by 4 bases, with 19 bases left in between. The CDR3 covers 15 residues. The CDR3 protein is CASTWTEPGGTEAFF. The CDR3 DNA sequence: TGTGCCAGCACCTGGACCGAGCCGGGCGGCACTGAAGCTTTCTTT.

This clonotype occurred many times. The DNA of the CDR3 is TGTGCCAGCAGTTACTCGAGCGGGGACACTGAAGCTTTCTTT. Encoded protein: CASSYSSGDTEAFF. The chain links TRBV6-5 to TRBJ1-1; D is uncertain. V dropped 0 bases and J dropped 3 bases, with 8 bases sitting between them. This CDR3 is 14 amino acids long. Germline V gives CDR1 MNHEY, CDR2 SVGAGI.

This clonotype was seen a few times. The chain joins TRBV4-3 to TRBJ2-5; 8 bases are shared with TRBD2. Germline V CDR1 and CDR2: LGHNA, YSLEER. CDR3 length: 19 amino acids. J lost 6 bases, V lost 8 bases, and 26 bases had no gene match. The CDR3 DNA follows: TGCGCCAGCGCCAGACTGCCTCGGCTAGCGGGCGTTGAAGTAAAGACCCAGTACTTC. Translating gives CASARLPRLAGVEVKTQYF.

The V gene is TRBV12-3 or TRBV12-4, the J gene TRBJ1-1; 7 nucleotides align to TRBD1. The length of the CDR3 is 13 residues. V lost 5 bases and J lost 4; bases outside the gene matches: 4. In nucleotides, the CDR3 is TGTGCCAGCAGTCGGGACAGAAGCACTGAAGCTTTCTTT. Protein sequence: CASSRDRSTEAFF.

This clonotype was found many times. CDR3: CASAPSRYNSPLHF. Here the CDR3 DNA reads TGTGCTAGTGCCCCCAGTCGGTATAATTCACCCCTCCACTTT. The chain has TRBV12-5 and TRBJ1-6, with unresolved D. The CDR3 is 14 residues long. Trimming took off 7 bases at V and 4 bases at J, with 11 bases between the two ends. CDR1 is LGHNT and CDR2 is FRNRAP in the germline V gene. The variable domain in full, completed from reference TRBV12-5 and TRBJ1-6, reads DARVTQTPRHKVTEMGQEVTMRCQPILGHNTVFWYRQTMMQGLELLAYFRNRAPLDDSGMPKDRFSAEMPDATLATLKIQPSEPRDSAVYFCASAPSRYNSPLHFGNGTRLTVT.

The sample holds many counts of this clonotype. The rearrangement links TRBV15 to TRBJ2-5; D possibly matches TRBD1 or TRBD2 (5 bases each). Trimming took 0 bases from V and 4 from J, leaving 15 bases between them. CDR3 size: 16 residues. Germline CDR1 LNHNV, CDR2 YYDKDF (reference sequence). CDR3: CATSRDSGKGSETQYF. The DNA of the CDR3 is TGTGCCACCAGCAGAGATTCCGGGAAGGGGTCAGAGACCCAGTACTTC. Looking up the rest from reference TRBV15 and TRBJ2-5 gives the full variable domain: DAMVIQNPRYQVTQFGKPVTLSCSQTLNHNVMYWYQQKSSQAPKLLFHYYDKDFNNEADTPDNFQSRRPNTSFCFLDIRSPGLGDTAMYLCATSRDSGKGSETQYFGPGTRLLVL.

V is TRBV20-1 and J is TRBJ2-7; 12 bases map to TRBD2. From germline, CDR1 is DFQATT and CDR2 SNEGSKA (reference sequence). V shed 3 bases and J 0 bases; nucleotides not matched to a gene: 3. The CDR3 loop spans 15 amino acids. CDR3 sequence (DNA): TGCAGTGCTAGGAGACTAGCGGGGGACTCCTACGAGCAGTACTTC. Protein product: CSARRLAGDSYEQYF.

Ten or more counts support this clonotype. This sequence joins TRBV12-3 or TRBV12-4 and TRBJ1-2; a weak D match, TRBD1 (6 bases). Between the trimmed V and J ends, which lost 5 bases and 3 bases, there was a span of 16 bases. The CDR3 sequence is 15 residues long. CDR3 sequence: CASSPRQGSHYGYTF. The CDR3 DNA sequence: TGTGCCAGCAGTCCCCGGCAGGGGTCCCACTATGGCTACACCTTC.

This clonotype was found many times. The chain combines TRBV13 with TRBJ2-5; the D gene is possibly TRBD2 (6 bases). This CDR3 has 15 amino acids. Germline-derived CDR1 and CDR2 are PRHDT and FYEKMQ (reference sequence). V lost 5 bases, J lost 5 bases, and 18 bases lay in between. The CDR3 sequence is CASSPWQGGQETQYF. The CDR3 DNA reads as TGTGCCAGCAGCCCCTGGCAGGGAGGCCAGGAGACCCAGTACTTC. The complete variable domain, with remaining parts taken from reference TRBV13 and TRBJ2-5, reads AAGVIQSPRHLIKEKRETATLKCYPIPRHDTVYWYQQGPGQDPQFLISFYEKMQSDKGSIPDRFSAQQFSDYHSELNMSSLELGDSALYFCASSPWQGGQETQYFGPGTRLLVL.